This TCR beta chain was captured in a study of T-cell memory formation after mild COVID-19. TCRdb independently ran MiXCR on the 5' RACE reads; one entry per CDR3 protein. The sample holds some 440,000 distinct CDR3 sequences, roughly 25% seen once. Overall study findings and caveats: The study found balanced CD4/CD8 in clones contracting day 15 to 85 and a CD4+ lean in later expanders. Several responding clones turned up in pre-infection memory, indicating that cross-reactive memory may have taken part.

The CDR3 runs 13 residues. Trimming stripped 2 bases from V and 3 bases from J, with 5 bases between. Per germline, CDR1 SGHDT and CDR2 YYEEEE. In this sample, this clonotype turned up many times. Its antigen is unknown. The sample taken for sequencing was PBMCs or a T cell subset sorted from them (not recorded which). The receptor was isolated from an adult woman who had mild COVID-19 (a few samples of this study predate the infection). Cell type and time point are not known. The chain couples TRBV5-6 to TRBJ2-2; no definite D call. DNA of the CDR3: TGTGCCAGCAGCTTAGTGGACACCGGGGAGCTGTTTTTT. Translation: CASSLVDTGELFF. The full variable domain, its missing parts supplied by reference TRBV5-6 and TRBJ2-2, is DAGVTQSPTHLIKTRGQQVTLRCSPKSGHDTVSWYQQALGQGPQFIFQYYEEEERQRGNFPDRFSGHQFPNYSSELNVNALLLGDSALYLCASSLVDTGELFFGEGSRLTVL.